Listed below are T cell receptor beta chains from one sample, sequenced in a study of T cells after yellow fever vaccination. TCRdb ran MiXCR on the 5' RACE reads and lists one entry per CDR3 protein. Among a few hundred thousand distinct CDR3 sequences listed, roughly 5% were seen once. The sequencing here drew on CD4+ T cells sorted from PBMCs, taken on the day of the yellow fever booster vaccination. The receptor set was obtained from a man aged 18 to 30 who received the YFV17D yellow fever vaccine. The CDR3 runs from the conserved cysteine through the conserved F or W. The D gene is left open where the match is weak. Size values are once, few and many counts, or a class for expanded clones, and some rows have none.

TRBJ2-5,TRBV30,.,.,TGTGCCTGGAGTGTATACCAGACGCGGGAGACCCAGTACTTC,CAWSVYQTRETQYF
TRBJ2-3,TRBV15,.,few,TGTGCCACCAGCCGCTCAATGGCTTCGGGGGATACGCAGTATTTT,CATSRSMASGDTQYF
TRBJ1-6,TRBV24-1,TRBD1,many,TGTGCCACCAGTGATCCCCGGGACAGGGTAGGGGGTTATAATTCACCCCTCCACTTT,CATSDPRDRVGGYNSPLHF
TRBJ1-1,TRBV11-1,.,few,TGTGCCAGCAGCTTAGAAGCCGCGGGTAAGACTGAAGCTTTCTTT,CASSLEAAGKTEAFF
TRBJ2-3,TRBV12-3/TRBV12-4,.,.,TGTGCCAGCACCATATCGGGGGCGGGGGACACGCAGTATTTT,CASTISGAGDTQYF
TRBJ2-1,TRBV29-1,TRBD2,many,TGCAGCGGGGACGAAGGACTAGCCTCCGAGCAGTTCTTC,CSGDEGLASEQFF
TRBJ2-5,TRBV9,TRBD1,.,TGTGCCAGCAGCGAAGGCCCGGGACAGGGGACGGAGACCCAGTACTTC,CASSEGPGQGTETQYF
TRBJ1-1,TRBV14,.,.,TGTGCCAGCAGCCAAGAAACCGGGTTGGGCCCTGAAGCTTTCTTT,CASSQETGLGPEAFF
TRBJ2-5,TRBV20-1,TRBD1,.,TGCAGTGGAGTGAGGGGGACAGGAGAGACCCAGTACTTC,CSGVRGTGETQYF
TRBJ2-2,TRBV20-1,TRBD2,many,TGCAGTGCCTTCCGGGGGGGCGCGAACACCGGGGAGCTGTTTTTT,CSAFRGGANTGELFF
TRBJ2-1,TRBV28,TRBD1,few,TGTGCCAGCAGTTTAAGACAGGGGTTTAGGAATGAGCAGTTCTTC,CASSLRQGFRNEQFF
TRBJ2-3,TRBV7-3,TRBD2,few,TGTGCCAGCAGTTCGGGGGGGTTCGCAGATACGCAGTATTTT,CASSSGGFADTQYF
TRBJ2-1,TRBV2,.,many,TGTGCCACAACGCGGGGGCCCTTGTTCAATGAGCAGTTCTTC,CATTRGPLFNEQFF
TRBJ2-7,TRBV5-1,.,many,TGCGCCAGCAGCTTGGCGGGTGCTTCAGGGGACGAGCAGTACTTC,CASSLAGASGDEQYF
TRBJ2-3,TRBV10-3,.,few,TGTGCCATCGGACGGAGCACAGATACGCAGTATTTT,CAIGRSTDTQYF
TRBJ2-3,TRBV7-3,.,.,TGTGCCACGCGGGCATGTGGGGGTCCTGTCGATACGCAGTATTTT,CATRACGGPVDTQYF
TRBJ2-2,TRBV7-2,.,few,TGTGCCAGCAGCTTAGCCCGGGCCGGGGAGCTGTTTTTT,CASSLARAGELFF